This TCR beta chain originates from a study of shared clonotypes between healthy human individuals. Worth noting for this clone: Its antigen is unknown.

This CDR3 comprises 14 residues. V was pared by 6 bases and J by 0 bases, with 5 bases of the junction left unmatched. Germline V lookup: CDR1 LNHDA, CDR2 SQIVND (reference sequence). Study-wide findings and caveats: Genetic and exposure-history diversity was limited by the small donor number.

In the study's own analysis: Quality scores were absent from the junction-only immunoSEQ sequences, so filtering differed. The assay was immunoSEQ multiplex PCR, and TCRdb's table has in-frame clones only and misses some. V and J calls and clone size are those listed in that table; D and trimming were worked out from the DNA. The sample lists about 690,000 clones, about 90% occurring once. This sequence joins TRBV19 and TRBJ2-7, with 7 bases fitting TRBD2. The material sequenced was memory CD8+ T cells from PBMCs. Subset: CD45RO+ cells pooled with CCR7-negative TemRA cells. The sequence derives from a young man in good health. Some clones in this sample may be carry-over from other donors' samples. The CDR3 region is CASSKRDYSYEQYF. DNA for the CDR3: TGTGCCAGTAGCAAGAGGGACTACTCCTACGAGCAGTACTTC.